This T cell receptor (beta chain) was identified during a study of T cells expressing NK-cell markers. For the study at large: Sorted T-cell subsets CD3+CD56+NKG2C+, CD3+CD56+NKG2C- and CD3+CD56-NKG2C+ were TCR beta-sequenced. Findings and limits, study-wide: The HCMV specificity of the expanded NKG2C+ T cell clones stayed unresolved. Similarly, these clonotypes led the CD3+CD56-NKG2C+ fraction as well in a few donors.

One entry per CDR3 protein, without DNA, is what TCRdb gives after re-calling the 5' RACE reads. Recorded for this sample: a few hundred thousand distinct CDR3 sequences. Germline V gene lookup returns CDR1 SGHKS and CDR2 YYEKEE (reference sequence). The CDR3 extends over 14 amino acids. To note about this clonotype: Its specificity is not known.

The clonotype comes from a man aged 18-75 years in good health. Sequenced material: blood T cells: a sorted CD56 or NKG2C T cell subset, CD4+ or CD8+ T cells, or bulk PBMC T cells (not recorded which). The V and J genes are TRBV5-5 and TRBJ1-1; TCRdb names TRBD1, which stays unverified in the absence of DNA. CDR3 loop: CASSSPGVGTEAFF.